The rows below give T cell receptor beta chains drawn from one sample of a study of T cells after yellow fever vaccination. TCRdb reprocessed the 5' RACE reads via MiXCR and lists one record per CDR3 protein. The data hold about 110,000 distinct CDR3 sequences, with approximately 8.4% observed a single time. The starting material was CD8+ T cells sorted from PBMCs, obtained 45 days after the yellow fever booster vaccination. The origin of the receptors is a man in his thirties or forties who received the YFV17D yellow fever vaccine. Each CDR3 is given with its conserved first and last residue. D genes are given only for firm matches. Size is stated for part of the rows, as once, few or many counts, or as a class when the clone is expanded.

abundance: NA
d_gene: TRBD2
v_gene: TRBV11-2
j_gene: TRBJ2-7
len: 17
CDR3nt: TGTGCCAGCAGCTTAGAGAGTGTGTGGACTAGTCCCGTCGGGCAGTACTTC
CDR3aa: CASSLESVWTSPVGQYF

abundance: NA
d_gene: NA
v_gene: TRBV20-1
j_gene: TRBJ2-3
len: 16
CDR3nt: TGCAGTGCTAGGGGAAAATATTGGGCCTCCACAGATACGCAGTATTTT
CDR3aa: CSARGKYWASTDTQYF

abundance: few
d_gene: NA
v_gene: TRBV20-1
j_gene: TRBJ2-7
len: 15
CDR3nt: TGCAGTGCTTGGCGGTGGGCGGAAAGCTCCTACGAGCAGTACTTC
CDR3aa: CSAWRWAESSYEQYF

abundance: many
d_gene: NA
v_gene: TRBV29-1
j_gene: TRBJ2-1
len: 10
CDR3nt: TGCAGCGTTGTTCGGGTTGAGCAGTTCTTC
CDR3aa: CSVVRVEQFF

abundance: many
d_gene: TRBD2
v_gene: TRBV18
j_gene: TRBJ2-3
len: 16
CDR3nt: TGTGCCAGCTCACCCACCTCCGGGACTAGCCTAGATACGCAGTATTTT
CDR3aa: CASSPTSGTSLDTQYF

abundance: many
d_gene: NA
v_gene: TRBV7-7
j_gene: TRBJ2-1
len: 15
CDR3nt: TGTGCCAGCACCCCGTCCGATCTTAGCGGATCTGAGCAGTTCTTC
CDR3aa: CASTPSDLSGSEQFF

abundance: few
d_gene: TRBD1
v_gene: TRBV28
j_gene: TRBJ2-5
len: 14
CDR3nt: TGTGCCAGCAGAAGGACAGGGGTAAAGGAGACCCAGTACTTC
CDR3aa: CASRRTGVKETQYF

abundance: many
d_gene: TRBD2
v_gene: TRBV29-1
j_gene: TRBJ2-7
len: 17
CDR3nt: TGCAGCGAGTGTCTCGGGCCGCCTTGGGTAGCGGGCGCCGAGCAGTACTTC
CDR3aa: CSECLGPPWVAGAEQYF

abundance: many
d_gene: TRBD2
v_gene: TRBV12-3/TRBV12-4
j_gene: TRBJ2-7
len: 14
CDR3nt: TGTGCCAGCAGTCCGGGACTAGCGGGGGTCTCGGAGTACTTC
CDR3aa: CASSPGLAGVSEYF

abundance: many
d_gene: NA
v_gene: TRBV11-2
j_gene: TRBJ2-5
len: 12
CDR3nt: TGTGCCAGCAGCTTAGAAGGGGAGACCCAGTACTTC
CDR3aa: CASSLEGETQYF

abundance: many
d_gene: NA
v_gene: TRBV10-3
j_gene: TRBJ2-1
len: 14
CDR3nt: TGTGCCATCAGTGAGTCCGGCGGAGGCGATGAGCAGTTCTTC
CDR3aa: CAISESGGGDEQFF

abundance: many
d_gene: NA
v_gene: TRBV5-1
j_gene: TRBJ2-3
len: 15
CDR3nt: TGCGCCAGCAGCTTTGACCCAGGAGGCACAGATACGCAGTATTTT
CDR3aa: CASSFDPGGTDTQYF

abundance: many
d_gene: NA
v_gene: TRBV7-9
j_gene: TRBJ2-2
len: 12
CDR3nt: TGTGCCAGCAGCCCAACCACCGGGGAGCTGTTTTTT
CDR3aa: CASSPTTGELFF

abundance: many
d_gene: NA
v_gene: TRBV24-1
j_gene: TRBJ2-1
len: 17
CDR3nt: TGTGCCACCAGTGACAACCAGGCGCTAGCGAATAACAATGAGCAGTTCTTC
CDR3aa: CATSDNQALANNNEQFF

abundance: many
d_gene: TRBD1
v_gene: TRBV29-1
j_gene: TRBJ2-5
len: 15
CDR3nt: TGCAGCGTTGAAGCGCTGGGACAGGCCTGGGAGACCCAGTACTTC
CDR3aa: CSVEALGQAWETQYF

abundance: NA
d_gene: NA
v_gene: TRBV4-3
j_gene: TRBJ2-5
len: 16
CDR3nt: TGCGCCAGCAGCCAAGGGACGGCAGAGAGTAGCGGGACCCAGTACTTC
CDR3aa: CASSQGTAESSGTQYF

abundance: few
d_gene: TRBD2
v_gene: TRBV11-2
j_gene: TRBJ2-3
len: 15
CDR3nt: TGTGCCAGCAGCACCAGCGGGAGGGTTACAGATACGCAGTATTTT
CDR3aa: CASSTSGRVTDTQYF